This TCR beta chain was sequenced in a study of technical replicates of blood from a few donors. TCRdb's table, derived via immunoSEQ multiplex PCR, lists solely in-frame clones and lacks some. The sample lists tens of thousands of clones, about nine tenths seen once, with approximately 4.8% in the top ten. The V end was cut by 1 base, the J end by 1 base, with 20 bases between. The CDR3 length is 19 residues. Germline V lookup: CDR1 MGHRA, CDR2 YSYEKL. Sequencing was carried out using PBMCs. The receptor was derived from a human donor in good health. Some clones in this sample may be carry-over from other donors' samples. The chain uses TRBV4-1 and TRBJ1-3, with TRBD1 as a possible D gene (6 bases). Here the CDR3 reads CASSQGGGRGSYSGNTIYF. In nucleotides, the CDR3 is TGCGCCAGCAGCCAAGGTGGGGGCAGGGGTTCATATTCTGGAAACACCATATATTTT.